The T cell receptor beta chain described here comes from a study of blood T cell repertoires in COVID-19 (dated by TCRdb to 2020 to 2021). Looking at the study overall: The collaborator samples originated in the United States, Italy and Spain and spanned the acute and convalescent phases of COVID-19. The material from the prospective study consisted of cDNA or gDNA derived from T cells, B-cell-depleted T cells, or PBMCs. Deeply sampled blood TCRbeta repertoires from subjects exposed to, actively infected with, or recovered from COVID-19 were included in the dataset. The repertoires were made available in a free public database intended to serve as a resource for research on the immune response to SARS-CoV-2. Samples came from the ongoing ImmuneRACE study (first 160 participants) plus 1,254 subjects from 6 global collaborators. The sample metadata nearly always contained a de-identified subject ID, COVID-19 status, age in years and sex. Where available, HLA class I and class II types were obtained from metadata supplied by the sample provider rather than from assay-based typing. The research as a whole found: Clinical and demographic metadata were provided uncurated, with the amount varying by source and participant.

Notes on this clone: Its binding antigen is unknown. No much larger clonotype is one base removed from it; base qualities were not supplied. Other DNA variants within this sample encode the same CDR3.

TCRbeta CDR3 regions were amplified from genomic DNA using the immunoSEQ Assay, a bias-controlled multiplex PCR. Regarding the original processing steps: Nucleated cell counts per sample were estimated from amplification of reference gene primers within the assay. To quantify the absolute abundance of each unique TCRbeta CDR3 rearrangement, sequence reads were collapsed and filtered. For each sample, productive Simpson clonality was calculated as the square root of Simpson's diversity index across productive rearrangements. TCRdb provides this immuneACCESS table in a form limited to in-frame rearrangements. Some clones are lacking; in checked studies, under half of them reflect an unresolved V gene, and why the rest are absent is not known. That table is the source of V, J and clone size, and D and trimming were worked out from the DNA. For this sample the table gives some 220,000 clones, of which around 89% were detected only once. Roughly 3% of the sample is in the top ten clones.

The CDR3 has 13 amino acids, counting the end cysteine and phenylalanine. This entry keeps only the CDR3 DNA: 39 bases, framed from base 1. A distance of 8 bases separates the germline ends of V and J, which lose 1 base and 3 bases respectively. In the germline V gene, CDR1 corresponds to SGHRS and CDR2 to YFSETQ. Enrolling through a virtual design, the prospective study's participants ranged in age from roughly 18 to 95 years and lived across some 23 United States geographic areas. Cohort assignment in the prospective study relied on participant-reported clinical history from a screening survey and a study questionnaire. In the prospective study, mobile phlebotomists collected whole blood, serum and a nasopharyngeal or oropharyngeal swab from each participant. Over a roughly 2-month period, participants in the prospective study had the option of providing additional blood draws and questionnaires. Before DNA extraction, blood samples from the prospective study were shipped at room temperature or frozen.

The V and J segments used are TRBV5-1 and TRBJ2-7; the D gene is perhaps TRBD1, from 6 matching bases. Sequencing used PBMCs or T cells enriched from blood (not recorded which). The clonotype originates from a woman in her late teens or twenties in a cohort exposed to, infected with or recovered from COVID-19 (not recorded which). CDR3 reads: CASSLQGNYEQYF. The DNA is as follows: TGCGCCAGCAGCTTGCAGGGGAACTACGAGCAGTACTTC.